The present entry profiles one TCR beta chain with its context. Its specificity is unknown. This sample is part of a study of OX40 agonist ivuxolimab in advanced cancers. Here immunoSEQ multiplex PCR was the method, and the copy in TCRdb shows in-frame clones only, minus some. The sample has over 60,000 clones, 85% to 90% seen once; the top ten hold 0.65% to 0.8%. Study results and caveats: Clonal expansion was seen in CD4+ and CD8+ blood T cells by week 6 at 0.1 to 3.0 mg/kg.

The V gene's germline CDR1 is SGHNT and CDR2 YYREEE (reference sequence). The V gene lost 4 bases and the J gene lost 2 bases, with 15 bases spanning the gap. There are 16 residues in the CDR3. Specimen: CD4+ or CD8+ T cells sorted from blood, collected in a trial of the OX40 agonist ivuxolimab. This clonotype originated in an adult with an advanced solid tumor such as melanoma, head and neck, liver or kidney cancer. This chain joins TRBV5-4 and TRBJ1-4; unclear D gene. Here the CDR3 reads CASSTGLERTNEKLFF. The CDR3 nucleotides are TGTGCCAGCAGCACCGGACTGGAGAGGACTAATGAAAAACTGTTTTTT.